These 4 T cell receptor beta chains originate from one sample sequenced in a study of cytomegalovirus exposure and HLA in healthy donors. With 60 Vbeta and 13 Jbeta primers, the PCR was carried out. Some clones are missing from TCRdb's copy, which holds only in-frame ones; the method was immunoSEQ multiplex PCR. The data show about 120,000 clones, with over 60% seen just once and around 1.3% held by the top ten. The sequenced sample consisted of PBMCs. The receptors shown here come from a female donor in good health and CMV-seronegative.

V usage is TRBV5-6 and J usage is TRBJ1-1; D is unclear. This CDR3 is 12 amino acids long. CDR1 and CDR2 from the germline V gene are SGHDT and YYEEEE. Trimming cost V 0 bases and J 5 bases, with 5 bases left between them. Here the CDR3 DNA reads TGTGCCAGCAGCTTGGTGAGAACTGAAGCTTTCTTT. This codes for CASSLVRTEAFF.

The CDR3 region is CASTGTGGNSLEQYF. For the CDR3, the DNA is TGTGCCAGCACTGGGACAGGGGGCAATTCCCTCGAGCAGTACTTC. The chain carries TRBV6-1 and TRBJ2-7; 12 bases match TRBD1. V shed 7 bases, J shed 6 bases, and the junction held 10 bases outside the gene matches. CDR1 is MNHNS and CDR2 is SASEGT in the germline V gene. The CDR3 has 15 residues.

The chain employs TRBV19 and TRBJ1-1, with no clear D. V lost 6 bases and J 5 bases, leaving 10 bases between the germline ends. Germline V gene sequence: CDR1 LNHDA, CDR2 SQIVND (reference sequence). This CDR3 is built from 12 residues. CDR3 in DNA: TGTGCCAGTAGAAAATCGGGTACTGAAGCTTTCTTT. Amino acid sequence: CASRKSGTEAFF. Together with reference TRBV19 and TRBJ1-1, the CDR3 gives the full variable domain: DGGITQSPKYLFRKEGQNVTLSCEQNLNHDAMYWYRQDPGQGLRLIYYSQIVNDFQKGDIAEGYSVSREKKESFPLTVTSAQKNPTAFYLCASRKSGTEAFFGQGTRLTVV.

The rearrangement uses TRBV18 and TRBJ2-5; 9 nucleotides match TRBD1. The J call may be incorrect, as the DNA end agrees better with TRBJ2-7. This CDR3 is 15 amino acids long. Germline V gene sequence: CDR1 KGHSH, CDR2 LQKENI. The DNA for the CDR3 is TGTGCCAGCTCACCAGCATCGGGACAGGGTTACGAGCAGTACTTC. It encodes CASSPASGQGYEQYF.